This TCR beta chain was sequenced in a study of blood T cell repertoires in COVID-19. Across the study: The analysed material was cDNA or gDNA that came from T cells, B-cell-depleted T cells, or PBMCs.

The authors' processing: Researchers report that nucleated cell counts were estimated from reference gene primer amplification. Sequencing was performed with immunoSEQ multiplex PCR; in TCRdb, only in-frame clones are kept and a portion is missing. V, J and clone size derive from that table, while D and trimming were established from the DNA sequence. The data show 250,000 to 300,000 clones, approximately 91% seen once. The TCR comes from a human donor in a cohort exposed to, infected with or recovered from COVID-19 (not recorded which). The donor label of this sample is uncertain. Sample: PBMCs or T cells enriched from blood (not recorded which).

CDR3 loop: CASSQGPQAPDEKLFF. The CDR3 DNA sequence: TGCGCCAGCAGCCAAGGACCACAGGCGCCGGATGAAAAACTGTTTTTT. V gene TRBV4-1 combines with J gene TRBJ1-4; TRBD1 is a possible D gene (5 bases). Germline values: CDR1 MGHRA, CDR2 YSYEKL. V gave up 1 base and J gave up 6 bases, with 15 bases separating them. The CDR3 runs to 16 residues.